A single sample gave rise to the 13 T cell receptor beta chains below, sequenced in a study of cytomegalovirus exposure and HLA in healthy donors (dated by TCRdb to the late 2010s). Library generation was performed with the immunoSEQ multiplex PCR assay. The multiplex PCR relied on a mix of 60 forward primers for TCR Vbeta segments and 13 reverse primers for TCR Jbeta segments. In its TCRdb copy, this immuneACCESS table keeps in-frame sequences only and misses some clones. Where compared with another copy, unresolved V genes explain less than half of these, and the others have no known cause. In this sample the table shows tens of thousands of clones, roughly 80% of which occur a single time. The ten top clones hold 1.6% of the sample. The sequenced sample was PBMCs. Receptors originate from a human donor in good health.

The gene calls are TRBV5-1 and TRBJ2-7, with D perhaps matching TRBD1 (6 bases). The CDR3 extends over 16 amino acids. Germline V gene sequence: CDR1 SGHRS, CDR2 YFSETQ. Trimming pared 4 bases from V and 5 bases from J, leaving 22 bases between. The chain's CDR3 is CASSPGQQPPFHEQYF. CDR3 DNA sequence: TGCGCCAGCAGCCCCGGACAGCAACCTCCCTTCCACGAGCAGTACTTC.

The chain is built from TRBV15 and TRBJ2-7; 8 nucleotides align to TRBD1. The germline gives CDR1 LNHNV, CDR2 YYDKDF (reference sequence). CDR3 length: 14 residues. The junction had 9 bases not matched to a gene; V was cut back by 5 bases and J by 6 bases. The DNA for the CDR3 is TGTGCCACCAGCCGCGACAGGGGTCTCGGCGAGCAGTACTTC. As protein: CATSRDRGLGEQYF.

This clone came up a few times. This chain joins TRBV6-5 and TRBJ2-7; 10 bases align to TRBD2. Germline V lookup: CDR1 MNHEY, CDR2 SVGAGI. The CDR3 is 15 residues long. Trimming at V came to 0 bases and at J to 2 bases, leaving 1 base not matched to a gene. The CDR3 loop is CASSYSSGGAYEQYF. For the CDR3, the DNA is TGTGCCAGCAGTTACTCGAGCGGGGGGGCCTACGAGCAGTACTTC.

The V call is TRBV10-1, the J call TRBJ2-7; TRBD2 agrees at 13 bases. The CDR3 consists of 16 residues. V trimming: 4 bases; J trimming: 6 bases; junction bases outside the gene matches: 9. CDR1 is WNHNN, CDR2 SYGVQD, per germline (reference sequence). DNA of the CDR3: TGCGCCAGCAGTGGGGGACTAGCGGGGTCGCTGGGCGAGCAGTACTTC. This encodes CASSGGLAGSLGEQYF.

The CDR3 here is CASSSQRGDTIYF. CDR3 nucleotide sequence: TGTGCCAGCAGCTCCCAGCGGGGGGACACCATATATTTT. The V and J genes are TRBV11-2 and TRBJ1-3; possibly TRBD1 for D (5 bases). The V end was cut by 4 bases, the J end by 8 bases, with 12 bases between. This CDR3 is built from 13 residues. Looked up from germline, CDR1 is SGHAT and CDR2 is FQNNGV. The variable domain in full, with the rest retrieved from reference TRBV11-2 and TRBJ1-3, is EAGVAQSPRYKIIEKRQSVAFWCNPISGHATLYWYQQILGQGPKLLIQFQNNGVVDDSQLPKDRFSAERLKGVDSTLKIQPAKLEDSAVYLCASSSQRGDTIYFGEGSWLTVV.

V and J are TRBV2 and TRBJ1-6, with 9 nucleotides matching TRBD1. J was trimmed by 9 bases and V by 2 bases; bases with no gene match: 2. CDR1 and CDR2 from the germline V gene are SNHLY and FYNNEI. The CDR3 runs to 14 residues. Written as DNA, the CDR3 is TGTGCCAGCAGTGAAAACAGGGGGCTTTCACCCCTCCACTTT. It encodes CASSENRGLSPLHF.

V usage is TRBV14 and J usage is TRBJ2-7, with a weak D call TRBD1 (6 bases). Germline V gene sequence: CDR1 SGHDN, CDR2 FVKESK. The CDR3 is 14 residues long. Trimming took 3 bases from V and 4 from J, leaving 13 bases between them. CDR3 region: CASSQGHGPYEQYF. The CDR3 DNA reads TGTGCCAGCAGCCAGGGACACGGACCTTACGAGCAGTACTTC.

This clone was picked up a small number of times. The V call is TRBV19, the J call TRBJ1-5; D is ambiguous. Trimming shortened V by 5 bases and J by 3 bases, and 8 bases separated the two germline ends. The germline CDR1 and CDR2 sequences are LNHDA and SQIVND (reference sequence). The CDR3 length is 13 residues. The CDR3 here is CASSYTSNQPQHF. CDR3 DNA sequence: TGTGCCAGTAGTTACACCTCCAATCAGCCCCAGCATTTT.

This chain links TRBV4-3 with TRBJ2-7; the D gene is possibly TRBD1 (6 bases). This CDR3 spans 14 amino acids. In germline, CDR1 is LGHNA, CDR2 YSLEER. V lost 4 bases and J 3 bases, leaving 13 bases between the germline ends. The CDR3 here is CASSPREGGYEQYF. CDR3 sequence (DNA): TGCGCCAGCAGCCCGCGAGAAGGGGGCTACGAGCAGTACTTC.

The V and J genes are TRBV7-8 and TRBJ2-5; 13 bases agree with TRBD2. Per germline, CDR1 SGHVS and CDR2 FQNEAQ. J was trimmed by 4 bases and V by 5 bases; bases with no gene match: 13. This CDR3 has 18 residues. The CDR3 is CASSHPGTSGIVGETQYF. The CDR3 DNA is TGTGCCAGCAGCCATCCCGGGACTAGCGGGATTGTAGGAGAGACCCAGTACTTC.

This clone was seen a single time. The chain couples TRBV7-2 to TRBJ1-4; no definite D call. The CDR3 totals 15 residues. The V gene's germline CDR1 is SGHTA and CDR2 FQGNSA. V lost 0 bases and J 5 bases, leaving 10 bases between the germline ends. The CDR3 protein is CASSLAPGDNEKLFF. CDR3 sequence (DNA): TGTGCCAGCAGCTTAGCCCCGGGTGACAATGAAAAACTGTTTTTT.

CDR3 nucleotide sequence: TGTGCCAGCAGTTACGTGAGGGGGTGGCAGCCCCAGCATTTT. Protein sequence: CASSYVRGWQPQHF. The chain links TRBV6-5 to TRBJ1-5; TRBD1 might be the D (6 bases). The CDR3 has 14 amino acids. V dropped 2 bases and J dropped 7 bases, with 12 bases sitting between them. Germline CDR1 is MNHEY and CDR2 is SVGAGI.

This clone was observed a few times. The V gene is TRBV7-2, the J gene TRBJ2-1, with 10 nucleotides matching TRBD1. The CDR3 length is 14 residues. Trimming removed 5 bases from V and 8 bases from J; junction bases left unmatched: 6. From germline, CDR1 is SGHTA and CDR2 FQGNSA. CDR3 coding DNA: TGTGCCAGCAGCCAGGACAGGGGGAGAGATGAGCAGTTCTTC. This codes for CASSQDRGRDEQFF.